This T cell receptor beta chain was profiled in a study of T cell changes during pregnancy in multiple sclerosis. The assay was immunoSEQ multiplex PCR, and TCRdb's table has in-frame clones only and misses some. The table records tens of thousands of clones, 92% of them present only once. Germline V CDR1 and CDR2: SGHDT, YYEEEE. This CDR3 region has 14 residues. Trimming removed 6 bases from V and 6 bases from J, with 18 bases in between. This clone turned up a few times. This clonotype was obtained from a female donor in good health, enrolled as a control in a pregnancy study. This material consisted of peripheral blood, taken in the second trimester of pregnancy. The chain uses TRBV5-6 and TRBJ1-2; no definite D call. CDR3 sequence reads: CASTPYTRADGYTF. The CDR3 DNA reads TGTGCCAGCACCCCTTATACTAGGGCTGATGGCTACACCTTC.